Each of the 21 T cell receptor beta chains below was sequenced from the same sample in a study of PD-L1 blockade in urothelial cancer. Noted time point: pretreatment peripheral blood. Sequencing was performed with immunoSEQ multiplex PCR; in TCRdb, only in-frame clones are kept and a portion is missing. The table includes approximately 52,000 clones, around 74% detected once. The sequences come from PBMCs, collected around atezolizumab (anti-PD-L1) treatment. The source of these receptors is a man between 65 and 85 years old with urothelial cancer.

This chain uses TRBV7-9 with TRBJ2-5, with 13 bases that match TRBD2. CDR3 length equals 19 residues. Germline CDR1 reads SEHNR; CDR2 reads FQNEAQ (reference sequence). J gave up 7 bases and V 5 bases, and 19 bases lay outside the gene matches. CDR3 in amino acids: CASSPLTQGRTSGSVTQYF. CDR3 sequence (DNA): TGTGCCAGCAGCCCCCTGACACAGGGCCGGACTAGCGGGAGTGTGACCCAGTACTTC.

The chain employs TRBV5-1 and TRBJ2-7; TRBD1 is a possible D gene (6 bases). In germline, CDR1 is SGHRS, CDR2 YFSETQ. CDR3 length: 17 residues. Trimming removed 0 bases at V and 3 bases at J, with 19 bases between. CDR3 in DNA: TGCGCCAGCAGCTTGGAGGGGCCTCAGGGGCTCAACTACGAGCAGTACTTC. Translated: CASSLEGPQGLNYEQYF.

The chain couples TRBV10-3 to TRBJ2-1, with 8 bases fitting TRBD1. In germline, CDR1 is ENHRY, CDR2 SYGVKD. CDR3 length: 15 residues. V shed 4 bases and J 7 bases; nucleotides not matched to a gene: 9. The CDR3 DNA is TGTGCCATCAGTGTGGGTACAGGGGGTCGAAATGAGCAGTTCTTC. Protein: CAISVGTGGRNEQFF.

V and J are TRBV28 and TRBJ2-1; TRBD2 aligns across 14 bases. The CDR3 totals 16 residues. CDR1 and CDR2 (germline): MDHEN, SYDVKM. J was trimmed by 9 bases and V by 6 bases; bases with no gene match: 10. The CDR3 is CASRQGLAGGGGEQFF. The DNA of the CDR3 is TGTGCCAGCAGACAAGGACTAGCGGGAGGAGGCGGTGAGCAGTTCTTC.

The chain has TRBV28 and TRBJ2-2; 7 bases agree with TRBD1. The CDR3 spans 14 residues. V was clipped by 4 bases and J by 6 bases; unmatched bases: 5. The germline CDR1 and CDR2 sequences are MDHEN and SYDVKM. The CDR3 loop is CASSWGTDPGELFF. CDR3 bases: TGTGCCAGCAGTTGGGGGACAGATCCCGGGGAGCTGTTTTTT. Full variable domain (outside the CDR3, taken from reference TRBV28 and TRBJ2-2): DVKVTQSSRYLVKRTGEKVFLECVQDMDHENMFWYRQDPGLGLRLIYFSYDVKMKEKGDIPEGYSVSREKKERFSLILESASTNQTSMYLCASSWGTDPGELFFGEGSRLTVL.

The chain links TRBV11-2 to TRBJ2-5; weak D call: TRBD2 (6 bases). The V gene's germline CDR1 is SGHAT and CDR2 FQNNGV. Trimming stripped 0 bases from V and 7 bases from J, with 15 bases between. This CDR3 has 15 residues. CDR3 DNA: TGTGCCAGCAGCTTAGATCTAGGCGGGAAGGGGACCCAGTACTTC. Amino acid sequence: CASSLDLGGKGTQYF.

The genes are TRBV7-2 and TRBJ2-1; no clear D gene. The V end lost 5 bases, the J end lost 3 bases, and 14 bases lay between the germline ends. The CDR3 covers 15 residues. Germline lookup yields CDR1 SGHTA and CDR2 FQGNSA. The CDR3 DNA reads TGTGCCAGCAGCCTCCGTGACTTTCGCTACAATGAGCAGTTCTTC. Its protein product is CASSLRDFRYNEQFF.

The chain employs TRBV19 and TRBJ2-5; 7 bases fit TRBD1. CDR1 is LNHDA and CDR2 is SQIVND in the germline V gene (reference sequence). V lost 8 bases to trimming and J lost 4 bases; unmatched junction nucleotides: 7. The CDR3 spans 13 residues. CDR3 amino acids: CASGNRDRETQYF. The CDR3 DNA sequence: TGTGCCAGTGGGAACAGGGACAGAGAGACCCAGTACTTC.

The V gene is TRBV28, the J gene TRBJ1-3; tentatively, D is TRBD1 (6 bases). The CDR3 extends over 16 amino acids. V gave up 6 bases and J gave up 0 bases, with 15 bases separating them. Looked up from germline, CDR1 is MDHEN and CDR2 is SYDVKM. The chain's CDR3 is CASSRTRTDSGNTIYF. CDR3 in DNA: TGTGCCAGCAGCCGAACCCGGACAGACTCTGGAAACACCATATATTTT.

This chain uses TRBV4-1 with TRBJ2-3; possible D gene TRBD2, 5 bases. The germline V gene encodes CDR1 MGHRA and CDR2 YSYEKL. V gave up 4 bases and J gave up 0 bases, with 11 bases separating them. This CDR3 comprises 15 residues. In DNA form, the CDR3 reads TGCGCCAGCAGCCTGACTATTCCTAGCACAGATACGCAGTATTTT. This codes for CASSLTIPSTDTQYF.

The chain joins TRBV29-1 to TRBJ2-1; TRBD1 aligns across 9 bases. The CDR3 runs 16 residues. The J segment lost 5 bases and the V segment lost 0 bases, leaving 8 bases of the junction unmatched. Germline V gene lookup returns CDR1 SQVTM and CDR2 ANQGSEA. The CDR3: CSVEDPQGAVHNEQFF. The CDR3 DNA follows: TGCAGCGTTGAAGACCCACAGGGGGCCGTACACAATGAGCAGTTCTTC.

This clone was seen just once. This chain uses TRBV7-2 with TRBJ1-2; D gene ambiguous. Trimming left V 1 base short and J 4 bases short, with 16 bases between. Germline V lookup: CDR1 SGHTA, CDR2 FQGNSA. The CDR3 has 16 residues. The DNA for the CDR3 is TGTGCCAGCAGCTTAGACCCCGAGCGGAGATTCTATGGCTACACCTTC. It yields the protein CASSLDPERRFYGYTF.

This clone was observed once. CDR3 nucleotides: TGTGCCAGCAGCCTAGTAACAGGGAAAGAGACCCAGTACTTC. It specifies CASSLVTGKETQYF. The chain joins TRBV5-6 to TRBJ2-5; weak D call: TRBD1 (6 bases). CDR3 size: 14 residues. The germline gives CDR1 SGHDT, CDR2 YYEEEE. V lost 4 bases and J lost 3, with 13 bases in between.

This clone has only one observation. The chain has TRBV6-6 and TRBJ1-2; possibly TRBD1 for D (5 bases). The CDR3 length is 14 residues. Trimming removed 5 bases from V and 5 bases from J, with 15 bases in between. Germline V gives CDR1 MNHNY, CDR2 SVGAGI (reference sequence). CDR3 DNA sequence: TGTGCCAGCAGTCGACCGACAGAAGTATATGGCTACACCTTC. It specifies CASSRPTEVYGYTF.

V usage is TRBV5-6 and J usage is TRBJ1-1; TRBD1 is a possible D gene (5 bases). CDR3 size: 13 residues. The V end was cut by 1 base, the J end by 4 bases, with 8 bases between. Germline values: CDR1 SGHDT, CDR2 YYEEEE. CDR3 DNA sequence: TGTGCCAGCAGCTTGCGGGGGGGCACTGAAGCTTTCTTT. This gives the protein CASSLRGGTEAFF.

The chain is built from TRBV18 and TRBJ1-5, with a weak D call TRBD1 (5 bases). This CDR3 contains 16 residues. CDR1 and CDR2 from the germline V gene are KGHSH and LQKENI. V lost 2 bases, J lost 1 base, and 12 bases lay in between. This CDR3 is CASSPRGRESNQPQHF. CDR3 sequence (DNA): TGTGCCAGCTCACCAAGGGGCAGGGAAAGCAATCAGCCCCAGCATTTT.

This clone was recorded at least ten times. The rearrangement uses TRBV6-5 and TRBJ2-7; a weak D match, TRBD2 (6 bases). The CDR3 has 13 residues. CDR1 and CDR2 (germline): MNHEY, SVGAGI. V dropped 5 bases and J dropped 1 base, with 9 bases sitting between them. The chain's CDR3 is CASSAGRSYEQYF. Written as DNA, the CDR3 is TGTGCCAGCAGTGCCGGGAGATCCTACGAGCAGTACTTC.

The chain carries TRBV7-9 and TRBJ1-2, with 9 bases identical to TRBD1. The germline V gene has CDR1 SEHNR and CDR2 FQNEAQ (reference sequence). CDR3 length: 13 amino acids. Germline trimming cut 5 bases from V and 7 bases from J; bases unmatched to any gene: 5. The DNA for the CDR3 is TGTGCCAGCAGCCCTACAGGGGGCCTTGGCTACACCTTC. It codes for CASSPTGGLGYTF. Full variable domain (remainder filled in from reference TRBV7-9 and TRBJ1-2): DTGVSQNPRHKITKRGQNVTFRCDPISEHNRLYWYRQTLGQGPEFLTYFQNEAQLEKSRLLSDRFSAERPKGSFSTLEIQRTEQGDSAMYLCASSPTGGLGYTFGSGTRLTVV.

The V gene is TRBV5-5, the J gene TRBJ2-6, with TRBD1 matching 12 bases. CDR3 length: 18 residues. Trimming removed 0 bases from V and 2 bases from J; junction bases left unmatched: 3. Germline CDR1 and CDR2: SGHKS and YYEKEE (reference sequence). The CDR3 reads CASSLGGTGGAGANVLTF. CDR3 in DNA: TGTGCCAGCAGCTTGGGAGGGACAGGGGGCGCTGGGGCCAACGTCCTGACTTTC.

This clone was recorded only once. The V gene is TRBV5-6, the J gene TRBJ1-3; no clear D gene. V lost 4 bases and J 1 base, leaving 12 bases between the germline ends. CDR3 size: 15 residues. CDR1 and CDR2 from the germline V gene are SGHDT and YYEEEE. The CDR3 bases are TGTGCCAGCAGCGACGTTTTCGGGTCTGGAAACACCATATATTTT. It translates to CASSDVFGSGNTIYF.

The J gene is TRBJ2-5, the V gene TRBV5-1; D possibly corresponds to TRBD1 (6 bases). This CDR3 spans 17 amino acids. Germline CDR1 SGHRS, CDR2 YFSETQ. Trimming removed 4 bases from V and 1 base from J, with 20 bases in between. The CDR3 coding sequence is TGCGCCAGCAGCCCTTTATACTCGACAGGCCTCCAAGAGACCCAGTACTTC. Protein product: CASSPLYSTGLQETQYF. The variable domain in full, with the rest retrieved from reference TRBV5-1 and TRBJ2-5, is KAGVTQTPRYLIKTRGQQVTLSCSPISGHRSVSWYQQTPGQGLQFLFEYFSETQRNKGNFPGRFSGRQFSNSRSEMNVSTLELGDSALYLCASSPLYSTGLQETQYFGPGTRLLVL.